The 21 T cell receptor beta chains in this list originate from one sample, sequenced in a study of shared clonotypes between healthy human individuals. The protocol was immunoSEQ multiplex PCR, while the TCRdb copy is restricted to in-frame clones and leaves out a portion. Here the sample spans some 2,400,000 clones, nearly 97% being singletons. The material sequenced was naive CD4+ T cells sorted from blood. Subset indicated: CD45RA+ positively selected. These receptors all stem from a young man in good health.

The chain combines TRBV18 with TRBJ2-7; the match to TRBD1 covers 8 bases. J was trimmed by 7 bases and V by 6 bases; bases with no gene match: 8. Germline CDR1 is KGHSH and CDR2 is LQKENI. This CDR3 is built from 13 residues. In DNA, the CDR3 is TGTGCCAGCTCTCAGACAGGGGCGGAAGAGCAGTACTTC. Translating it yields CASSQTGAEEQYF.

The chain is built from TRBV10-3 and TRBJ2-5; 12 bases map to TRBD2. This CDR3 region has 16 residues. CDR1 is ENHRY, CDR2 SYGVKD, per germline. Losses at the gene ends were 4 bases for V and 1 base for J; bases not matched to a gene: 4. DNA for the CDR3: TGTGCCATCAGTGCTAGCGGGGGGGCTCTCCAAGAGACCCAGTACTTC. It yields the protein CAISASGGALQETQYF.

The V gene is TRBV19, the J gene TRBJ2-3; 7 bases align to TRBD1. V lost 4 bases, J lost 9 bases, and 4 bases stayed unmatched. Germline-derived CDR1 and CDR2 are LNHDA and SQIVND (reference sequence). This CDR3 is 12 amino acids long. The CDR3 region is CASSTTGTTQYF. The CDR3 bases are TGTGCCAGTAGTACGACAGGGACGACGCAGTATTTT.

For this clone: Additional DNA sequences in this sample encode the identical CDR3. This sequence joins TRBV27 and TRBJ2-7; TRBD1 agrees at 9 bases. CDR1 and CDR2 (germline): MNHEY, SMNVEV (reference sequence). V trimming: 4 bases; J trimming: 1 base; junction bases outside the gene matches: 2. This CDR3 region has 14 residues. This chain's CDR3 is CASSSDRGSYEQYF. Here the CDR3 DNA reads TGTGCCAGCAGTTCCGACAGGGGGTCCTACGAGCAGTACTTC.

This clone was picked up one time. This sequence joins TRBV2 and TRBJ2-7; D perhaps matches TRBD2 (5 bases). The CDR3 extends over 14 amino acids. V was shortened by 0 bases and J by 7 bases, with 13 bases between the two germline ends. The germline CDR1 and CDR2 sequences are SNHLY and FYNNEI. The CDR3 DNA reads as TGTGCCAGCAGTGAAGCGGTAGTTTCGGGGGAGCAGTACTTC. Translation: CASSEAVVSGEQYF.

The V call is TRBV12-5, the J call TRBJ1-4; D is uncertain. Between the trimmed V and J ends, which lost 5 bases and 4 bases, there was a span of 20 bases. CDR1 is LGHNT, CDR2 FRNRAP, per germline. The CDR3 has 17 residues. This CDR3 reads CASGASSGRGFNEKLFF. CDR3 nucleotides: TGTGCTAGTGGTGCCAGTTCCGGCCGAGGATTTAATGAAAAACTGTTTTTT.

The chain combines TRBV5-1 with TRBJ2-5, with 10 bases that match TRBD1. Germline assignment: CDR1 SGHRS and CDR2 YFSETQ. The V gene end was trimmed by 0 bases and the J gene end by 3 bases; junction bases not matched to a gene: 5. The CDR3 is 16 residues long. The CDR3 DNA reads TGCGCCAGCAGCTTGGCCTTTGGACAGGGGGAAGAGACCCAGTACTTC. Protein: CASSLAFGQGEETQYF. Based on the CDR3 plus reference TRBV5-1 and TRBJ2-5, the full variable domain is KAGVTQTPRYLIKTRGQQVTLSCSPISGHRSVSWYQQTPGQGLQFLFEYFSETQRNKGNFPGRFSGRQFSNSRSEMNVSTLELGDSALYLCASSLAFGQGEETQYFGPGTRLLVL.

This sequence joins TRBV29-1 and TRBJ2-5, with D perhaps TRBD2 (5 bases). Trimming took off 4 bases at V and 5 bases at J, with 14 bases between the two ends. The CDR3 runs to 13 residues. The germline V gene has CDR1 SQVTM and CDR2 ANQGSEA. Written as DNA, the CDR3 is TGCAGCGTTGCTGGCGGGCCCGGGGAGACCCAGTACTTC. Translated, it gives CSVAGGPGETQYF.

V is TRBV6-5 and J is TRBJ2-7; 7 bases are shared with TRBD2. This CDR3 spans 13 amino acids. J lost 2 bases, V lost 8 bases, and 6 bases had no gene match. Germline V gives CDR1 MNHEY, CDR2 SVGAGI. The CDR3 reads CASSSGSPYEQYF. CDR3 coding DNA: TGTGCCAGCTCTAGCGGCTCGCCCTACGAGCAGTACTTC.

CDR3: CATGGAGTYEQYF. The CDR3 DNA reads as TGTGCCACCGGGGGGGCGGGGACCTACGAGCAGTACTTC. The chain uses TRBV10-3 and TRBJ2-7; TRBD2 agrees at 8 bases. Germline trimming cut 10 bases from V and 2 bases from J; bases unmatched to any gene: 7. The CDR3 contains 13 residues. CDR1 and CDR2 (germline): ENHRY, SYGVKD.

The V and J genes are TRBV9 and TRBJ2-7; 8 bases are shared with TRBD2. After removal of 0 bases from V and 3 bases from J, the junction contained 5 bases not matched to a gene. The CDR3 consists of 15 residues. Germline V gene data show CDR1 as SGDLS and CDR2 as YYNGEE. In DNA form, the CDR3 reads TGTGCCAGCAGCGTAGATAGCGGGGAATTCTACGAGCAGTACTTC. This translates into CASSVDSGEFYEQYF. The full variable domain, with the rest looked up from reference TRBV9 and TRBJ2-7, is DSGVTQTPKHLITATGQRVTLRCSPRSGDLSVYWYQQSLDQGLQFLIQYYNGEERAKGNILERFSAQQFPDLHSELNLSSLELGDSALYFCASSVDSGEFYEQYFGPGTRLTVT.

The rearrangement joins TRBV30 to TRBJ2-1, with no clear D. Germline V gene data show CDR1 as GTSNPN and CDR2 as SVGIG (reference sequence). V dropped 0 bases and J dropped 7 bases, with 10 bases sitting between them. This CDR3 region has 13 residues. The CDR3 nucleotides read TGTGCCTGGAGTGTGGGCCTCTTGAATGAGCAGTTCTTC. It is translated as CAWSVGLLNEQFF.

This CDR3 reads CAIRKGQGTDTQYF. The CDR3 bases are TGTGCCATCAGAAAGGGACAGGGCACAGATACGCAGTATTTT. The chain joins TRBV10-3 to TRBJ2-3; 8 bases match TRBD1. Per germline, CDR1 ENHRY and CDR2 SYGVKD. V shed 6 bases, J shed 1 base, and the junction held 3 bases outside the gene matches. This CDR3 has 14 residues.

The chain has TRBV5-1 and TRBJ1-4, with a weak D call TRBD1 (6 bases). The CDR3 is made up of 14 amino acids. With 4 bases removed from V and 3 bases from J, the gap between germline ends came to 10 bases. The germline V gene has CDR1 SGHRS and CDR2 YFSETQ. The CDR3 loop is CASSDSGANEKLFF. CDR3 nucleotide sequence: TGCGCCAGCAGCGATTCAGGGGCTAATGAAAAACTGTTTTTT.

The rearrangement joins TRBV4-1 to TRBJ1-1; 10 bases line up with TRBD1. The CDR3 length is 13 residues. Germline lookup yields CDR1 MGHRA and CDR2 YSYEKL. After removal of 5 bases from V and 7 bases from J, the junction contained 4 bases not matched to a gene. The CDR3 is CASSRTGGGEAFF. The CDR3 nucleotides read TGCGCCAGCAGCAGGACAGGGGGTGGTGAAGCTTTCTTT.

The chain employs TRBV30 and TRBJ2-5; D call uncertain. This CDR3 region has 11 residues. Germline V gene data show CDR1 as GTSNPN and CDR2 as SVGIG (reference sequence). The chain's CDR3 is CGGKGQETQYF. In DNA form, the CDR3 reads TGTGGCGGCAAAGGGCAAGAGACCCAGTACTTC.

The chain couples TRBV4-1 to TRBJ2-5; D remains ambiguous. Germline CDR1 is MGHRA and CDR2 is YSYEKL. Trimming removed 1 base at V and 5 bases at J, with 8 bases between. The CDR3 extends over 13 amino acids. CDR3 DNA: TGCGCCAGCAGCCAAGTTTTCGGGGAGACCCAGTACTTC. Amino acid sequence: CASSQVFGETQYF.

For the CDR3, the DNA is TGTGCCAGCAGGAGCGCGGGACAGGCATCCTACGAGCAGTACTTC. This gives the protein CASRSAGQASYEQYF. The genes are TRBV6-5 and TRBJ2-7; 8 bases fit TRBD1. V dropped 6 bases and J dropped 1; count of bases not matched to a gene: 8. The length of the CDR3 is 15 residues. Looked up from germline, CDR1 is MNHEY and CDR2 is SVGAGI.

The chain has TRBV9 and TRBJ2-3; 9 positions match TRBD2. This CDR3 is built from 14 residues. Germline V lookup: CDR1 SGDLS, CDR2 YYNGEE. Trimming cost V 5 bases and J 4 bases; bases outside gene matches: 5. CDR3 nucleotide sequence: TGTGCCAGCAGTCCCCTAGCGGGGTCAGATACGCAGTATTTT. Residues: CASSPLAGSDTQYF.

The chain combines TRBV6-4 with TRBJ2-1, with 10 bases that match TRBD2. The V gene's germline CDR1 is MRHNA and CDR2 SNTAGT. Unmatched junction bases numbered 13, after V lost 5 bases and J lost 9 bases. The CDR3 runs to 16 residues. The CDR3 loop is CASSSQGLAGVGEQFF. CDR3 sequence (DNA): TGTGCCAGCAGTAGCCAAGGTCTAGCGGGGGTAGGTGAGCAGTTCTTC.

V usage is TRBV25-1 and J usage is TRBJ1-1, with D uncertain. Germline CDR1 is MGHDK and CDR2 is SYGVNS. The CDR3 is 13 residues long. Between the trimmed V and J ends, which lost 5 bases and 3 bases, there was a span of 10 bases. CDR3 DNA: TGTGCCAGCAGTATCAGTACTTACACTGAAGCTTTCTTT. It yields the protein CASSISTYTEAFF.